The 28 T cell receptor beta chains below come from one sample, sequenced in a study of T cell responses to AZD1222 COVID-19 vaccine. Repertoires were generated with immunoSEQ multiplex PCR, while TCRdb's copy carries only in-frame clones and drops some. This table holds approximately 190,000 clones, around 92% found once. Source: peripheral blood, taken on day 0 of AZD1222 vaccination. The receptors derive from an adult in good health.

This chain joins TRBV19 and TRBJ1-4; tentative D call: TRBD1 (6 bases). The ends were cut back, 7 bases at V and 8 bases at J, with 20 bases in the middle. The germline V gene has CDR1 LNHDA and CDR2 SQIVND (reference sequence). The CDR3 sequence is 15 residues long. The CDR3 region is CASTQVGGRGEKLFF. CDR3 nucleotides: TGTGCCAGTACCCAGGTGGGGGGCAGAGGGGAAAAACTGTTTTTT. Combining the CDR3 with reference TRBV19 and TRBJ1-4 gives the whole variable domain DGGITQSPKYLFRKEGQNVTLSCEQNLNHDAMYWYRQDPGQGLRLIYYSQIVNDFQKGDIAEGYSVSREKKESFPLTVTSAQKNPTAFYLCASTQVGGRGEKLFFGSGTQLSVL.

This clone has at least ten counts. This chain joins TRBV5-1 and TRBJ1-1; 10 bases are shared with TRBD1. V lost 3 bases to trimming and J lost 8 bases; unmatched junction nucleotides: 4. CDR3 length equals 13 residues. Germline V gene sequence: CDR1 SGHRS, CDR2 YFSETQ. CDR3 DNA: TGCGCCAGCAGCTGGACAGGGGGGCTCGAAGCTTTCTTT. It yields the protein CASSWTGGLEAFF.

The CDR3 DNA follows: TGTGCCAGCAGCCCTCGGGAGTGGGAGACCCAGTACTTC. Its protein is CASSPREWETQYF. The rearrangement joins TRBV7-9 to TRBJ2-5, with D perhaps matching TRBD2 (6 bases). Germline values: CDR1 SEHNR, CDR2 FQNEAQ (reference sequence). The CDR3 length is 13 residues. V lost 5 bases and J lost 5, with 12 bases in between. The full variable domain, completed using reference TRBV7-9 and TRBJ2-5, is DTGVSQNPRHKITKRGQNVTFRCDPISEHNRLYWYRQTLGQGPEFLTYFQNEAQLEKSRLLSDRFSAERPKGSFSTLEIQRTEQGDSAMYLCASSPREWETQYFGPGTRLLVL.

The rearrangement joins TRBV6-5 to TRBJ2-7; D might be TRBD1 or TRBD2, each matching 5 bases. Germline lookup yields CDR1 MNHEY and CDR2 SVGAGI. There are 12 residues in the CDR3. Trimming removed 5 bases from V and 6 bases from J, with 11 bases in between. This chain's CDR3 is CASSTPGSEQYF. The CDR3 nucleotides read TGTGCCAGCAGTACTCCAGGGAGCGAGCAGTACTTC.

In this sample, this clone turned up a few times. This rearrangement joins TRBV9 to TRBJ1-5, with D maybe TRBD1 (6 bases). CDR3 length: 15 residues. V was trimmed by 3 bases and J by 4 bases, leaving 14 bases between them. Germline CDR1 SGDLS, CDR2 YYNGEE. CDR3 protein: CASSATGTKNQPQHF. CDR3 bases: TGTGCCAGCAGCGCGACCGGGACAAAGAATCAGCCCCAGCATTTT.

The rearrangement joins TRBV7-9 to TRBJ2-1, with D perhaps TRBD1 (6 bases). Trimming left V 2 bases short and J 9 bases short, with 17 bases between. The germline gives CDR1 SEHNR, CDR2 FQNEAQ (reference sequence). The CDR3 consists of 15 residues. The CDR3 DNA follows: TGTGCCAGCAGCTTACGACAGGAGAGGCCGGGTGAGCAGTTCTTC. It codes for CASSLRQERPGEQFF.

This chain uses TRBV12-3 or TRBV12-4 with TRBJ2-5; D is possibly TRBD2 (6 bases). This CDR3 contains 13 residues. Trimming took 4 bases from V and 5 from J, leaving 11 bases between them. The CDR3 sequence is CASSSPRGETQYF. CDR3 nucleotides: TGTGCCAGCAGTTCTCCCCGGGGGGAGACCCAGTACTTC.

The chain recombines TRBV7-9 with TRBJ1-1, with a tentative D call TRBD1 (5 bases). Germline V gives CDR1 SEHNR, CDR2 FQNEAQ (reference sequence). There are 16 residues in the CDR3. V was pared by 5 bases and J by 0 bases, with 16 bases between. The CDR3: CASSPQGNWMNTEAFF. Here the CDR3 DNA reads TGTGCCAGCAGCCCCCAGGGAAATTGGATGAACACTGAAGCTTTCTTT.

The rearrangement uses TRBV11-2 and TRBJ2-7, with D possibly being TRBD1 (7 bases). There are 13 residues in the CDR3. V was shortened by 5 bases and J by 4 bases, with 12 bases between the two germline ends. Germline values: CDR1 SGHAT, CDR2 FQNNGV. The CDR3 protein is CASSLGGQYEQYF. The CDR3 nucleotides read TGTGCCAGCAGCCTGGGGGGACAGTACGAGCAGTACTTC.

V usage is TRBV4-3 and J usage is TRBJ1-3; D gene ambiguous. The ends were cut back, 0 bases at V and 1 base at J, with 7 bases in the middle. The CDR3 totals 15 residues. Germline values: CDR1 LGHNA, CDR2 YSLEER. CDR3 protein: CASSQDLGSGNTIYF. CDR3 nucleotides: TGCGCCAGCAGCCAAGATCTCGGTTCTGGAAACACCATATATTTT.

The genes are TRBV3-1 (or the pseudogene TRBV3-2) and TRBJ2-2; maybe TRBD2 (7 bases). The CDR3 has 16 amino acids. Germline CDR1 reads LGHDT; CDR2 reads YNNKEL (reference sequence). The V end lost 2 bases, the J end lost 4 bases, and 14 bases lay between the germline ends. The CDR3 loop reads CASSQRVGGGTGELFF. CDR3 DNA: TGTGCCAGCAGCCAACGTGTGGGAGGGGGCACCGGGGAGCTGTTTTTT.

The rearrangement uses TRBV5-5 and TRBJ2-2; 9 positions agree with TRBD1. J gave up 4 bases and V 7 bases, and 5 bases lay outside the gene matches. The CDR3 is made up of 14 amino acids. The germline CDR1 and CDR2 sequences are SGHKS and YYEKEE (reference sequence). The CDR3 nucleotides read TGTGCCAGCGGTACGACAGGGGGCACCGGGGAGCTGTTTTTT. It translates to CASGTTGGTGELFF.

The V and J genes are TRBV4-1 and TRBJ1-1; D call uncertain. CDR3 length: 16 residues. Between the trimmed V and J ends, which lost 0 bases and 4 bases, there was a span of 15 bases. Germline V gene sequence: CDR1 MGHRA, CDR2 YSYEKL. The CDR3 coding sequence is TGCGCCAGCAGCCAAGAGTTTGCGAGAAGCACCACTGAAGCTTTCTTT. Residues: CASSQEFARSTTEAFF.

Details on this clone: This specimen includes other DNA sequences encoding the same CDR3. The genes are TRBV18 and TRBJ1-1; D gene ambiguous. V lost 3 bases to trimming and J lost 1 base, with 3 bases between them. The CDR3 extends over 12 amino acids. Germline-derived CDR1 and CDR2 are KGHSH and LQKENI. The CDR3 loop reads CASSPRNTEAFF. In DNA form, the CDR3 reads TGTGCCAGCTCACCCAGGAACACTGAAGCTTTCTTT. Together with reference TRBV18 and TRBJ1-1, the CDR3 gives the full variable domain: NAGVMQNPRHLVRRRGQEARLRCSPMKGHSHVYWYRQLPEEGLKFMVYLQKENIIDESGMPKERFSAEFPKEGPSILRIQQVVRGDSAAYFCASSPRNTEAFFGQGTRLTVV.

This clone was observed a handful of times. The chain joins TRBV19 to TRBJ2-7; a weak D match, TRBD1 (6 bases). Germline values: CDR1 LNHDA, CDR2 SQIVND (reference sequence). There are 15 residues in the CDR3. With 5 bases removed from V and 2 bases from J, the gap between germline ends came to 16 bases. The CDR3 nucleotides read TGTGCCAGTAGTCCGGACAGAGGGGGTGCCTACGAGCAGTACTTC. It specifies CASSPDRGGAYEQYF.

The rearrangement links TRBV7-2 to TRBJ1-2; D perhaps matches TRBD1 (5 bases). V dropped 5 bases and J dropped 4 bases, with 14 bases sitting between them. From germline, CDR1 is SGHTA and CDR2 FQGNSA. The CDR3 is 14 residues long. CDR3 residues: CASSRDRQPYGYTF. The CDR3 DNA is TGTGCCAGCAGCCGGGACCGGCAACCCTATGGCTACACCTTC.

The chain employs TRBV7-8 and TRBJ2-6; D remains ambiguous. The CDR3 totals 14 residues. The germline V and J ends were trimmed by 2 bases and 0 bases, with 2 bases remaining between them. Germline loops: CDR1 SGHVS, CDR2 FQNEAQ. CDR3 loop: CASSLSSGANVLTF. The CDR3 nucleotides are TGTGCCAGCAGCTTATCCTCTGGGGCCAACGTCCTGACTTTC. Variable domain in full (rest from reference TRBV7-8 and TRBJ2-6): GAGVSQSPRYKVAKRGQDVALRCDPISGHVSLFWYQQALGQGPEFLTYFQNEAQLDKSGLPSDRFFAERPEGSVSTLKIQRTQQEDSAVYLCASSLSSGANVLTFGAGSRLTVL.

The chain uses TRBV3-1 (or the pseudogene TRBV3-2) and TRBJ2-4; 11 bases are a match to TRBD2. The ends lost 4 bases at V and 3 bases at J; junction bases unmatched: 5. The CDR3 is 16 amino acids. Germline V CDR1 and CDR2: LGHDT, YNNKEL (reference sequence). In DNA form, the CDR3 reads TGTGCCAGCAGCCCTACTAGCGGGGGTCACAAAAACATTCAGTACTTC. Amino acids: CASSPTSGGHKNIQYF.

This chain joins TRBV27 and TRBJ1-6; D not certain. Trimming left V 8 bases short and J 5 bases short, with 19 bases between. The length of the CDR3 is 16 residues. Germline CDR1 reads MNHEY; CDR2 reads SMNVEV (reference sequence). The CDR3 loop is CASRSKGPRDNSPLHF. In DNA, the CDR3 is TGTGCCAGCCGATCAAAGGGCCCTCGGGATAATTCACCCCTCCACTTT.

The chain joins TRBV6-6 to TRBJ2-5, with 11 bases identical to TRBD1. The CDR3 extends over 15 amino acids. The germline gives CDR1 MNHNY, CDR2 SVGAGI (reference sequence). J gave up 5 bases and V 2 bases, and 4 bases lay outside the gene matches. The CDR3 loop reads CASSYPDRGLETQYF. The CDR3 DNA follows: TGTGCCAGCAGTTACCCGGACAGGGGGCTTGAGACCCAGTACTTC.

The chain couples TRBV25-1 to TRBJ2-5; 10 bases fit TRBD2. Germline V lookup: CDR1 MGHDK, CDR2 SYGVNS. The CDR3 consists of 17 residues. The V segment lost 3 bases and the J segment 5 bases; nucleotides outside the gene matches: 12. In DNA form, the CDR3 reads TGTGCCAGCAGTGACCTAAAACCGGGACTAGCGTACGAGACCCAGTACTTC. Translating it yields CASSDLKPGLAYETQYF.

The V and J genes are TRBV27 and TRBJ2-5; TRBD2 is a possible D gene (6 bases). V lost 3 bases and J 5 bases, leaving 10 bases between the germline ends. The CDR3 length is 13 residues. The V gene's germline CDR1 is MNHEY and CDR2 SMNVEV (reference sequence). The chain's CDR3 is CASSFKLAETQYF. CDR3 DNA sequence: TGTGCCAGCAGTTTCAAGCTAGCGGAGACCCAGTACTTC.

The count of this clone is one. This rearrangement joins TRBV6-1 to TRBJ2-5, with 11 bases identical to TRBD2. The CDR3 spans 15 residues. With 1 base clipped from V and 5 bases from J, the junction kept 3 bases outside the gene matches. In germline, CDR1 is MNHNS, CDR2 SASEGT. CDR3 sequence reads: CASSEVSGGAETQYF. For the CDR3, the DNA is TGTGCCAGCAGTGAAGTTAGCGGGGGGGCGGAGACCCAGTACTTC.

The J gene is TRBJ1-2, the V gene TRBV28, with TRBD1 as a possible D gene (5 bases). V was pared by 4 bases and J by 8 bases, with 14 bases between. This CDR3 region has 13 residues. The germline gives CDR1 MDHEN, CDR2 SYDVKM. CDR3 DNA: TGTGCCAGCAGTTCACTGACCGAGGGGGGCTACACCTTC. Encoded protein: CASSSLTEGGYTF.

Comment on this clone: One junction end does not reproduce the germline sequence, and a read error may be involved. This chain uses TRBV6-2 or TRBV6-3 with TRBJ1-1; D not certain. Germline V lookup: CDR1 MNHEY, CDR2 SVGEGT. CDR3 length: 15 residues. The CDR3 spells CASSRVIRTNSEAFF. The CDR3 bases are TGTGCCAGCAGTCGAGTCATACGAACTAACAGTGAAGCTTTCTTT.

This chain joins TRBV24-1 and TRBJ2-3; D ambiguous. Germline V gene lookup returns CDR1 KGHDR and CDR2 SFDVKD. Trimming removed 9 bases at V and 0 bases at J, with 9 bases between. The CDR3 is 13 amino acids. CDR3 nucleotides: TGTGCCACCGGTTCTGTTAGCACAGATACGCAGTATTTT. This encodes CATGSVSTDTQYF.

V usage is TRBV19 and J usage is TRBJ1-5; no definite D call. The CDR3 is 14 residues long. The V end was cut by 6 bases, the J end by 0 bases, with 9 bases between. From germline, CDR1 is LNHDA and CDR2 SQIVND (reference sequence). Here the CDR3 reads CASRTDYSNQPQHF. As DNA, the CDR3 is TGTGCCAGTAGGACGGATTATAGCAATCAGCCCCAGCATTTT.

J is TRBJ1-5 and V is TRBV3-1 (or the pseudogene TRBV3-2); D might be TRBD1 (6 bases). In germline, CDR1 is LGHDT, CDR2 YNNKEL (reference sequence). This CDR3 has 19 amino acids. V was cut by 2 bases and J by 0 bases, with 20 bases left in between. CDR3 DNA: TGTGCCAGCAGCCAATCAGATAAACTGGACAGCCTTAGCAATCAGCCCCAGCATTTT. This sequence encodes CASSQSDKLDSLSNQPQHF.